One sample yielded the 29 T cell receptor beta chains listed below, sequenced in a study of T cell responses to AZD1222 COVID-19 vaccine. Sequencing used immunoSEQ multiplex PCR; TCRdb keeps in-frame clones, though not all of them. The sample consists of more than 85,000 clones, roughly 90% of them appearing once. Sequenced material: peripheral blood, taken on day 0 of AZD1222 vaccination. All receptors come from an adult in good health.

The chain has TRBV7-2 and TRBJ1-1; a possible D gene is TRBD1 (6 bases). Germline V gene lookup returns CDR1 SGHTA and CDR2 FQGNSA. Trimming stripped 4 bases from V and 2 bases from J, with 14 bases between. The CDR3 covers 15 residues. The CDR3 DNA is TGTGCCAGCAGCTCCGGGACAAGGACCAACACTGAAGCTTTCTTT. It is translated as CASSSGTRTNTEAFF.

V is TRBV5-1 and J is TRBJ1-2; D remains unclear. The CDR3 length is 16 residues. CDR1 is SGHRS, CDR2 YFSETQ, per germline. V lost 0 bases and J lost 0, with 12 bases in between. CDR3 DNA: TGCGCCAGCAGCTTGGAATCTGGCTACTCTAACTATGGCTACACCTTC. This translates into CASSLESGYSNYGYTF.

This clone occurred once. Here the CDR3 DNA reads TGTGCCAGTAGTAAAGGGACAGACATTAACTATGGCTACACCTTC. Amino acid sequence: CASSKGTDINYGYTF. The chain combines TRBV19 with TRBJ1-2; TRBD1 aligns across 7 bases. J gave up 1 base and V 4 bases, and 6 bases lay outside the gene matches. The CDR3 totals 15 residues. Germline V gives CDR1 LNHDA, CDR2 SQIVND (reference sequence). Filled out from reference TRBV19 and TRBJ1-2, the complete variable domain reads DGGITQSPKYLFRKEGQNVTLSCEQNLNHDAMYWYRQDPGQGLRLIYYSQIVNDFQKGDIAEGYSVSREKKESFPLTVTSAQKNPTAFYLCASSKGTDINYGYTFGSGTRLTVV.

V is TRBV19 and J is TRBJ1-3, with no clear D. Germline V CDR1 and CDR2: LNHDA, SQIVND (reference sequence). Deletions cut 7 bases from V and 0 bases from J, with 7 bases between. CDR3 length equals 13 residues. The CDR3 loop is CASTPGSGNTIYF. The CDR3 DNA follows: TGTGCCAGTACCCCTGGCTCTGGAAACACCATATATTTT.

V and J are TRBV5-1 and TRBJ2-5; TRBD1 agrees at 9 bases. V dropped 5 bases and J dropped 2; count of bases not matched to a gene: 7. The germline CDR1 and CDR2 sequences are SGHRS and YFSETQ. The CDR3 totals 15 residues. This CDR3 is CASRKDRGLQETQYF. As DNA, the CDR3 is TGCGCCAGCAGGAAAGACAGGGGGTTACAAGAGACCCAGTACTTC. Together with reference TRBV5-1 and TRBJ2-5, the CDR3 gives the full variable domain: KAGVTQTPRYLIKTRGQQVTLSCSPISGHRSVSWYQQTPGQGLQFLFEYFSETQRNKGNFPGRFSGRQFSNSRSEMNVSTLELGDSALYLCASRKDRGLQETQYFGPGTRLLVL.

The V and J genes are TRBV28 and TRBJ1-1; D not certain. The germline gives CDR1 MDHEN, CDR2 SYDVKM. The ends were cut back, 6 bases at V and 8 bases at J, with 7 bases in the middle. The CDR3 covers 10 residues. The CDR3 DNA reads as TGTGCCAGCAGCGCCAGCGAAGCTTTCTTT. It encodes CASSASEAFF.

The CDR3 loop reads CASRSRGGSSNQPQHF. For the CDR3, the DNA is TGTGCCAGTAGGAGTCGGGGGGGGAGTAGTAATCAGCCCCAGCATTTT. The rearrangement links TRBV19 to TRBJ1-5, with a weak D call TRBD1 (5 bases). The CDR3 runs to 16 residues. From germline, CDR1 is LNHDA and CDR2 SQIVND (reference sequence). Trimming removed 6 bases from V and 4 bases from J, with 19 bases in between.

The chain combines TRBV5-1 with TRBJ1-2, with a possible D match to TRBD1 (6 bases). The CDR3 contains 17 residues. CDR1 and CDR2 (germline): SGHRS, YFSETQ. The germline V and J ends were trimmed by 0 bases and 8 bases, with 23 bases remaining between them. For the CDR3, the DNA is TGCGCCAGCAGCTTGGACGGGCAGGGGCCTTCCCCTCGCGGCTACACCTTC. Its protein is CASSLDGQGPSPRGYTF. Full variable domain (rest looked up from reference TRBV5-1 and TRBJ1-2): KAGVTQTPRYLIKTRGQQVTLSCSPISGHRSVSWYQQTPGQGLQFLFEYFSETQRNKGNFPGRFSGRQFSNSRSEMNVSTLELGDSALYLCASSLDGQGPSPRGYTFGSGTRLTVV.

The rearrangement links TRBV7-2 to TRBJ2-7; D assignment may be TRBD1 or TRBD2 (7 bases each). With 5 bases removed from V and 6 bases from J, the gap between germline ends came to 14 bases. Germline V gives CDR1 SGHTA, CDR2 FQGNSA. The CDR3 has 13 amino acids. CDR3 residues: CASSRQGGGEQYF. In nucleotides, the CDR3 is TGTGCCAGCAGCCGACAGGGCGGGGGCGAGCAGTACTTC.

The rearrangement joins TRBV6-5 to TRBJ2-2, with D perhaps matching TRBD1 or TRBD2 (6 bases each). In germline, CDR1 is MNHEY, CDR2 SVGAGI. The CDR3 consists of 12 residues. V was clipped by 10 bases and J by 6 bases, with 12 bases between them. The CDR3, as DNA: TGTGCCACCTGGGGGGCCCCCGGGGAGCTGTTTTTT. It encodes CATWGAPGELFF.

The CDR3 bases are TGCAGCGTAGCTGAGGGACAGGGGAATTCACCCCTCCACTTT. Protein: CSVAEGQGNSPLHF. The chain has TRBV29-1 and TRBJ1-6; TRBD1 aligns across 10 bases. The CDR3 has 14 residues. The junction had 6 bases not matched to a gene; V was cut back by 6 bases and J by 7 bases. CDR1 is SQVTM and CDR2 is ANQGSEA in the germline V gene.

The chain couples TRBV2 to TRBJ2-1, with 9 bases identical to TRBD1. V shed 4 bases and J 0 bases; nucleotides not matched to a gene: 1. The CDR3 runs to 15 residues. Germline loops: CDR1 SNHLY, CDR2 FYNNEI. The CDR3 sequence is CASSADRGSYNEQFF. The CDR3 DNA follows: TGTGCCAGCAGTGCGGACAGGGGCTCCTACAATGAGCAGTTCTTC.

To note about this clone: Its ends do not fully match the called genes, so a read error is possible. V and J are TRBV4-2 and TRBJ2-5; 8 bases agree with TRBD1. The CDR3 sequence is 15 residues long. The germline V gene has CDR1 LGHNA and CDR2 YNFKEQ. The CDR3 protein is CASSPPGQGQEAQYF. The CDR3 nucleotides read TGTGCCAGCAGCCCTCCTGGACAGGGCCAAGAGGCCCAGTACTTC.

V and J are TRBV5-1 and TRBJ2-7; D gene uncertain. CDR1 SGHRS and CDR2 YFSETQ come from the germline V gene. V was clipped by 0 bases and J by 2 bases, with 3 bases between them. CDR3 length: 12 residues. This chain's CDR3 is CASSLVPYEQYF. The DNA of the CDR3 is TGCGCCAGCAGCTTGGTTCCCTACGAGCAGTACTTC.

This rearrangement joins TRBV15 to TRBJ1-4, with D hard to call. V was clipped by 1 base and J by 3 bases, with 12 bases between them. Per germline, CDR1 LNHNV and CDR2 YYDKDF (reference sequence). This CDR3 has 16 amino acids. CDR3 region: CATSRGYGRSNEKLFF. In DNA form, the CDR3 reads TGTGCCACCAGCAGAGGGTATGGCCGGTCTAATGAAAAACTGTTTTTT.

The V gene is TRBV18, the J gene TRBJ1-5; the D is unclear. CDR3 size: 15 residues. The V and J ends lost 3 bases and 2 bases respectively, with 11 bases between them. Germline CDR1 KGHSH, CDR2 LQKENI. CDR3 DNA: TGTGCCAGCTCACCGAATGGGAATGGCAATCAGCCCCAGCATTTT. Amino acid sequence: CASSPNGNGNQPQHF.

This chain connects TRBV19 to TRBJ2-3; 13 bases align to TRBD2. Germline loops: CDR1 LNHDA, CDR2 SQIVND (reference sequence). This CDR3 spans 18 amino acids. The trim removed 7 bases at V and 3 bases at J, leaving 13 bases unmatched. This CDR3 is CASKERTSGGAATDTQYF. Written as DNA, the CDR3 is TGTGCCAGTAAGGAGAGAACTAGCGGGGGGGCCGCGACAGATACGCAGTATTTT.

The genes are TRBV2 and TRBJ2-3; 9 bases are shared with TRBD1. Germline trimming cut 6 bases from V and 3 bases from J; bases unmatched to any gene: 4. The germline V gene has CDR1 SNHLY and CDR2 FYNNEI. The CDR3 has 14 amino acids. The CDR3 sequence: CASRTGTGTDTQYF. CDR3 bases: TGTGCCAGCAGAACCGGGACAGGGACAGATACGCAGTATTTT.

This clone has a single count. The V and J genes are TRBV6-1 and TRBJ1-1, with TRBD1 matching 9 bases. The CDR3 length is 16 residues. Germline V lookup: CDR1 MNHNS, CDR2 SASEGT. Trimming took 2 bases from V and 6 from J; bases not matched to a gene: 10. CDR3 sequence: CASSELGGTGPAEAFF. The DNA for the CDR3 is TGTGCCAGCAGTGAACTGGGCGGGACAGGGCCCGCTGAAGCTTTCTTT.

CDR3 coding DNA: TGTGCCAGCTCACCATCCGCGGGGGCCTCGAACGATGAGCAGTTCTTC. Residues: CASSPSAGASNDEQFF. The chain uses TRBV18 and TRBJ2-1; D may be TRBD2 (7 bases). This CDR3 has 16 residues. In germline, CDR1 is KGHSH, CDR2 LQKENI. V was shortened by 2 bases and J by 8 bases, with 19 bases between the two germline ends.

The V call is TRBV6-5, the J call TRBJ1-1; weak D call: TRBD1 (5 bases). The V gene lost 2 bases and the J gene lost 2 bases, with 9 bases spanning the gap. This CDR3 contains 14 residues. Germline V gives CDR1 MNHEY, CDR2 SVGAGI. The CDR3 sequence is CASSYSRVNTEAFF. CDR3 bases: TGTGCCAGCAGTTACAGCAGGGTCAACACTGAAGCTTTCTTT.

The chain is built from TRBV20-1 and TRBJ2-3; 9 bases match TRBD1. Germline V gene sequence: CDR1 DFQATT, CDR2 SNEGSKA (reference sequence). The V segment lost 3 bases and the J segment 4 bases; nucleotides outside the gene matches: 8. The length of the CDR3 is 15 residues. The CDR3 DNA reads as TGCAGTGCTAGTGCGGGGACAGGGAGGGCAGATACGCAGTATTTT. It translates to CSASAGTGRADTQYF.

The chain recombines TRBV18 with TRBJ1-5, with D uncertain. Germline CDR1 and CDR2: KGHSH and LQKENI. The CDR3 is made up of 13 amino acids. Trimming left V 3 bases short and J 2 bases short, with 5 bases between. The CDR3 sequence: CASSPGGNQPQHF. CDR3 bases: TGTGCCAGCTCACCCGGCGGCAATCAGCCCCAGCATTTT.

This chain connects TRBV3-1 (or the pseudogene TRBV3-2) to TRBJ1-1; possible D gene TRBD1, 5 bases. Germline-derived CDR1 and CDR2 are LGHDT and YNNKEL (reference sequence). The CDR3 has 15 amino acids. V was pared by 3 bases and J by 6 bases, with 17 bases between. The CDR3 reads CASSQASGISSEAFF. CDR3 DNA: TGTGCCAGCAGCCAGGCCTCAGGGATTTCTTCTGAAGCTTTCTTT.

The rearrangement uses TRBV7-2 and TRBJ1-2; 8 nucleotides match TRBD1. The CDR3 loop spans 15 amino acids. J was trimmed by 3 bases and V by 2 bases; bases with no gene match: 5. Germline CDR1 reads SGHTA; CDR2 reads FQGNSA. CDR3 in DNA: TGTGCCAGCAGCTTAAGCAGGGGGCTGGACTATGGCTACACCTTC. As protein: CASSLSRGLDYGYTF. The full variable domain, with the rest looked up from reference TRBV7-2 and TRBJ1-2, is GAGVSQSPSNKVTEKGKDVELRCDPISGHTALYWYRQSLGQGLEFLIYFQGNSAPDKSGLPSDRFSAERTGGSVSTLTIQRTQQEDSAVYLCASSLSRGLDYGYTFGSGTRLTVV.

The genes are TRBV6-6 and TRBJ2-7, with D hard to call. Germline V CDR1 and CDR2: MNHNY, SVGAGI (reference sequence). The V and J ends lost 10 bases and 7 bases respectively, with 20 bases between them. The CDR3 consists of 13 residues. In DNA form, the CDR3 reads TGTGCCACCGCCCCTCACCCCTTGGGGGAGCAGTACTTC. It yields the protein CATAPHPLGEQYF.

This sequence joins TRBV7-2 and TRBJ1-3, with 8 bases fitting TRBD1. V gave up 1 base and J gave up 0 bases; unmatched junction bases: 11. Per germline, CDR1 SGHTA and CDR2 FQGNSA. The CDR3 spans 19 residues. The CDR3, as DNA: TGTGCCAGCAGCTTAGTTCCGACAGGGGAAGAAAGCTCTGGAAACACCATATATTTT. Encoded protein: CASSLVPTGEESSGNTIYF.

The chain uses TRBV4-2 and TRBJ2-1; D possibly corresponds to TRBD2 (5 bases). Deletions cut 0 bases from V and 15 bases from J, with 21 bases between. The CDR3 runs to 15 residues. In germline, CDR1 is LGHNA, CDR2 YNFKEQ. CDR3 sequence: CASSQDPGSKGPPFF. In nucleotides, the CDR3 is TGTGCCAGCAGCCAAGACCCGGGATCTAAGGGTCCCCCGTTCTTC.

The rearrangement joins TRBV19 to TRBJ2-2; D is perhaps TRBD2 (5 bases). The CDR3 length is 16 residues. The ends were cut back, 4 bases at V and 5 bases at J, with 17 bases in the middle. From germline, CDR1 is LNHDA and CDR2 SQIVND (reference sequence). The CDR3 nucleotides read TGTGCCAGTAGTAGCGGGCCTTATTCGGGAACCGGGGAGCTGTTTTTT. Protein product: CASSSGPYSGTGELFF.